A selection of T cell receptor beta chains follows, all from one sample in a study of identical twins. TCRdb processed the 5' RACE reads anew with MiXCR; each CDR3 protein has one entry. The table has some 600,000 distinct CDR3 sequences, just over 7% seen once; the top ten hold 1.6%. The same sample was also used in a study of yellow fever vaccine responses in identical twins.

Sequencing was carried out using PBMCs. The origin of the receptors is a woman aged 18-29 years in good health. Both conserved end residues are part of each CDR3. A row's size may be missing; if present it is once, few, many or a size class.

v_call	cdr3_length	j_call	clone_size	cdr3_aa
TRBV29-1	13	TRBJ2-7	.	CSVSPQAAYEQYF
TRBV7-9	15	TRBJ2-5	few	CASSLIWGPQETQYF
TRBV15	17	TRBJ2-3	.	CATSSGPELTVTDTQYF
TRBV29-1	14	TRBJ2-5	many	CSVERPGQQETQYF
TRBV12-3/TRBV12-4	15	TRBJ1-3	.	CASSLLGFGGNTIYF
TRBV10-2	14	TRBJ2-3	.	CASSVTSSTDMQYF
TRBV7-9	15	TRBJ2-3	many	CASSWTSGETDTQYF
TRBV7-9	16	TRBJ2-3	many	CASSFGLAGNTDTQYF
TRBV28	16	TRBJ1-5	.	CASSSYRGGSNQPQHF
TRBV2	15	TRBJ2-1	few	CASSPWASSYNEQFF
TRBV5-6	16	TRBJ2-2	.	CASSLEPVGGTGELFF
TRBV5-1	13	TRBJ2-7	.	CASSKLDGYEQYF
TRBV18	16	TRBJ2-2	once	CASSSTSNRAGGELFF
TRBV12-3/TRBV12-4	15	TRBJ1-5	many	CASSLTGQRNQPQHF
TRBV7-9	16	TRBJ2-2	few	CASSATRGLGAGELFF
TRBV5-1	15	TRBJ2-5	few	CASSSWRSNQETQYF
TRBV29-1	14	TRBJ2-5	.	CSVEDGYKQETQYF